These T cell receptor beta chains were read from a single sample in a study of blood T cells in healthy people across ages. TCRdb fed the 5' RACE reads into MiXCR, producing one record per CDR3 protein. The table lists about 830,000 distinct CDR3 sequences, 58% of them singletons, with roughly 20% in the top ten. Sequencing was carried out using blood. Receptors were obtained from a man aged 30 to 39 in good health. Each CDR3 is given without its conserved first and last residue. Fields, in order: V gene, D gene, J gene, CDR3 protein. The D gene is left open where the match is weak.

TRBV20-1	.	.	SARENGAYEQY
TRBV12-5	.	TRBJ2-5	ASSRSGGGETQY
TRBV7-9	.	TRBJ1-2	ASSCGGQYGYT
TRBV5-1	TRBD1	TRBJ2-5	ASSSGTGGAVETQY
TRBV30	.	TRBJ2-2	AWSQGGTGELF
TRBV15	.	TRBJ2-2	ATSKLGANTGELF
TRBV12-3/TRBV12-4	TRBD1	TRBJ1-5	ASRRTGTDNQPQH
TRBV29-1	TRBD2	TRBJ2-3	SVEIRTSSPDTQY
TRBV15	TRBD1	TRBJ2-3	ATSREDGQGADTQY
TRBV12-3/TRBV12-4	.	TRBJ2-7	ASLGGETYEQY
TRBV7-2	.	TRBJ2-7	ASSRGLKSYEQY
TRBV6-1	.	TRBJ2-6	ASSAGVGANVLT
TRBV20-1	TRBD2	TRBJ2-3	SASASGRAKRLDTQY
TRBV6-5	TRBD1	TRBJ2-4	ASSYEGTGTLQEQY
TRBV15	.	TRBJ1-1	ATSRAGVGLRVAEAF